This TCR beta chain was captured in a study of cytomegalovirus exposure and HLA in healthy donors (TCRdb year 2017). In the study overall: An earlier analysis of approximately 640 of the donors reported 250 to 300 Gb of sequence data and roughly 110 million unique TCR beta sequences from approximately 180 million T cells. An early release covering about 600 HLA-typed donors comprised approximately 300 gigabases of sequencing data and tens of millions of unique TCR sequences. The genetic ancestry cluster associated with self-reported Caucasian donors included 65% to 90% of the roughly 400 genotyped donors. The study aimed to test whether signatures of past pathogen exposure could be identified by cataloging public T cell receptors. The T cell repertoires of some 700 subjects were profiled by immunosequencing and related to cytomegalovirus serostatus. In addition to the first cohort of hundreds of subjects, a separate validation cohort of around 110 different subjects was used. To predict cytomegalovirus infection status, the study combined high-throughput TCR immunosequencing, statistical association of individual TCRs with disease status, and machine learning. To study patterns of TCR occurrence, a later analysis re-analyzed previously published TCR beta repertoires from several hundred donors and added high-resolution HLA genotyping. Rather than drawing on any new phenotypic data, the later analysis identified candidate immune exposures from TCR beta sequences and the way those sequences occurred across donors. To decide whether each TCR beta V gene segment behaved as functional or pseudogenic, an earlier analysis of approximately 620 of the donors relied on high-throughput TCR beta sequencing. Donor age, sex, ethnicity and CMV serostatus were compiled together with the repertoire data. A later genetic analysis took genome-wide SNP genotypes for about three fifths of the 666 donors and used that subset as a discovery cohort. Every discovery cohort repertoire had been produced on one sequencing platform. Class I and class II HLA loci were covered by the typing at four-digit resolution. The number of donors typed differed by locus, with roughly 629-640 for A, B, C, DRB1 and DQB1, roughly 520 for DQA1, some 570 for DPA1, and around 430 for DPB1. Four to six DR-DQ haplotypes were handled as single units for association and clustering, since linkage in the cohort was strong. On average, 235,054 unique TCR beta nucleotide sequences were sequenced per donor among a few hundred genotyped donors of the cohort, with 15% to 20% of those sequences being non-productive.

The cohort was made up of about 610 healthy bone marrow donors. At the time of sampling, every cohort member was nominally healthy, though immune exposures that went unrecorded were likely present. The donor tested CMV seropositive, placing the donor among the roughly 300 seropositive members of the cohort. A peripheral blood sample was collected from each donor, and TCR beta sequencing was performed on peripheral blood mononuclear cells. The Qiagen DNeasy Blood Extraction Kit was used to extract genomic DNA from the blood cell samples. Concerning this clone itself: The specificity of this receptor is unknown.

The full study reports these points: Most TCR sequences were seen in very few donors, while some public TCRs were found in many individuals. A group of highly shared sequence variants was considered likely to be a technical artifact of the sequencing pipeline. HLA typing was unavailable for some donors at each locus, so association tests used only the typed subset. The study gave a list of under 200 TCR beta chains associated with cytomegalovirus. According to a later analysis, parvovirus B19, influenza, CMV and Epstein-Barr virus appeared linked to several top co-occurrence clusters. Broadly in line with IMGT annotations, most TCR beta V segments showed up in productive rearrangements about 87% or about 30% of the time in an earlier analysis of 450 to 750 of the donors. In a later analysis, HLA-associated TCR beta chains were found to be more clonally expanded and to have lower generation probabilities than equally common non-associated chains. A later genetic analysis associated a missense DCLRE1C variant with V-gene and J-gene trimming of TCR beta chains, and an independent cohort replicated the association. CMV serostatus was the only immune exposure information available for the cohort. In this cohort, only TCR beta chains were sequenced, and detectable features were limited by the absence of alpha or paired-chain data. According to a later genetic analysis, donors in an Asian-associated ancestry cluster had fewer N-insertions in productive TCRs than the approximately 700-donor mean. In vitro tests confirmed that a few of the cytomegalovirus-associated TCR beta chains recognize cytomegalovirus antigens. Cytomegalovirus status was reported to be diagnosed by the classifier with high specificity and sensitivity in both the original and validation cohorts. A later analysis associated about 18,000 TCR beta sequences with specific HLA alleles at a false discovery rate of 0.05. It was suggested by the authors that the approach could potentially be generalized to other disease states and immunological phenotypes. Strong co-occurrence of HLA alleles, especially DR and DQ, made assigning TCR associations to individual alleles difficult. A further reported finding was that TCR beta sequences accurately predicted the HLA-A and HLA-B alleles for most subjects in the first cohort. According to a later analysis, most CMV-associated TCR beta chains appeared to be HLA-restricted, and the HLA associations seemed to be driven largely by CMV exposure. Because counts were too low, seventeen rarely observed V segments, including chromosome 9 orphons, were excluded from the earlier analysis of 500 to 700 of the donors. The presence/absence analyses assumed that sequencing depth was roughly uniform across donors, and that assumption may not be true. Linkage disequilibrium might explain the correlated functional status among segregating V segments, but an unknown experimental factor could not be excluded. Some IMGT-functional V segments, including TRBV6-2 and TRBV6-3, could not be told apart with the 87-base-pair reads, so those segments were excluded. According to a later analysis, TCR association rates differed among HLA loci, with DRB1 alleles showing the most associated TCRs and HLA-C alleles showing the fewest.

Libraries were made using the immunoSEQ multiplex PCR assay. For the multiplex PCR, a mixture combining 60 forward primers for TCR Vbeta segments and 13 reverse primers for TCR Jbeta segments was used. The CDR3 region of rearranged TCR beta genes was amplified from genomic DNA with a multiplex PCR assay. The Illumina HiSeq System was used to sequence the amplified TCR beta libraries as 87-base-pair reads. The paper's processing steps were these. In a later analysis, tens of millions of unique TCR beta chains were counted across the approximately 640 repertoires, and roughly 11 million of these chains were shared by at least two donors. To remove PCR and sequencing errors, raw reads were error-corrected and collapsed into unique sequences using a nearest-neighbor algorithm that merged closely related sequences. V, D and J gene segments were assigned by aligning CDR3 sequences to IMGT reference sequences. For a sequence to be retained, at least a six-nucleotide match to both a V gene segment and a J gene segment was required. Rearrangements were classified as productive when the CDR3 lacked stop codons and remained in frame with V and J, and all other rearrangements were classified as non-productive. Following IMGT convention, CDR3 was defined as the stretch from the second conserved V-encoded cysteine up to the conserved J-encoded phenylalanine. The earlier analysis of some 580 of the donors excluded any sequence lacking an unambiguous match to a single V gene segment. An earlier analysis of approximately 590 of the donors called V segments functional above 56.7% productive rearrangements and segregating when the between-donor standard deviation exceeded 5%. A statistical classification framework was developed to diagnose cytomegalovirus status using the catalog of TCR beta chain sequences. A later analysis assigned V and J genes by comparing TCR nucleotide sequences with IMGT/GENE-DB human TR gene sequences. Using the TCRdist pipeline, a later analysis assigned CDR3 sequences along with most-parsimonious VDJ recombination scenarios. In a later analysis, every TCR beta chain was defined by the combination of its CDR3 amino acid sequence and its V-gene family, and reads without a unique V-gene family were dropped. To address suspected cross-contamination and a sequencing artifact, a later analysis removed a few hundred highly shared, low-generation-probability nucleotide sequences. In a later analysis, a clonal expansion index for each public chain was calculated from normalized within-repertoire ranks of inferred template counts. A later analysis computed generation probabilities with a VDJ recombination model fitted to out-of-frame rearrangements, and checked the results against IGoR. In a later analysis, TCR-TCR, TCR-HLA and TCR-CMV co-occurrence was scored with hypergeometric tests, and a repertoire-size bias correction was applied to TCR pairs. False discovery rates were estimated in a later analysis by permuting HLA or CMV assignments 20 times. In a later analysis, co-occurring TCRs were grouped using DBSCAN, and TCRdist sequence similarity was added for clustering within HLA-allele-positive subsets. Repertoires with fewer than 30,000 or more than 120,000 public chains were left out of co-occurrence clustering, as were roughly five repertoires with anomalous nucleotide sharing. TCRdb mirrors the immuneACCESS table, restricted to in-frame sequences. Some clones are absent from its copies; in checked studies, under half trace to an unresolved V gene, and the reason for the others is unknown. V and J calls and clone size are copied from that table; D and trimming were computed from the DNA. The table for this sample lists some 60,000 clones. The ten biggest clones cover roughly 5.4% of the sample.

V lost 7 bases and J lost 0 bases; the stretch between them is 10 bases long. CDR1 SGDLS and CDR2 YYNGEE were looked up in the germline V gene. Counted from cysteine to phenylalanine, this CDR3 has 14 amino acids. Only the CDR3 part of the read is kept: 42 bases, read in frame from the first base. Input material: PBMCs. This clonotype originated in a man under 40 in good health and CMV-seropositive. Recombination joined TRBV9 with TRBJ2-2; a weak D assignment points to TRBD1 (6 bases agree). For the CDR3, the sequence is CASSGQPNTGELFF. The nucleotide sequence is given as TGTGCCAGCTCTGGACAGCCGAACACCGGGGAGCTGTTTTTT.